Listed below are T cell receptor beta chains from one sample, sequenced in a study of low-dose radiotherapy and immunotherapy resistance in tumors. TCRdb reanalysed the reads using MiXCR and keeps one entry per CDR3 protein. The sample contains 64,000 or so distinct CDR3 sequences, approximately 31% of which appear only once. The input for sequencing was PBMCs, taken before treatment. The receptors derive from a female donor with ovarian cancer. Both conserved end residues are part of each CDR3. D genes are given only for firm matches. For some rows the clone size is stated as once, few or many, or as a class when expanded; others skip it.

j_gene: TRBJ2-6
d_gene: .
abundance: few
v_gene: TRBV30
CDR3aa: CAWSVATTGANVLTF
CDR3nt: TGTGCCTGGAGTGTAGCTACAACTGGGGCCAACGTCCTGACTTTC

j_gene: TRBJ2-1
d_gene: TRBD2
abundance: many
v_gene: TRBV24-1
CDR3aa: CATSYPTGTSGSEQFF
CDR3nt: TGTGCCACCAGTTATCCAACGGGGACTAGCGGGAGTGAGCAGTTCTTC

j_gene: TRBJ2-7
d_gene: .
abundance: .
v_gene: TRBV5-1
CDR3aa: CASSLVSGGGLYEQYF
CDR3nt: TGCGCCAGCAGCTTGGTGTCCGGGGGCGGCCTCTACGAGCAGTACTTC

j_gene: TRBJ2-7
d_gene: .
abundance: few
v_gene: TRBV28
CDR3aa: CASSQLTLGDDEQYF
CDR3nt: TGTGCCAGCAGCCAGCTGACCTTGGGGGACGACGAGCAGTACTTC

j_gene: TRBJ2-1
d_gene: TRBD2
abundance: .
v_gene: TRBV7-9
CDR3aa: CASSLSAGYYNEQFF
CDR3nt: TGTGCCAGCAGCTTATCAGCGGGGTATTACAATGAGCAGTTCTTC

j_gene: TRBJ1-6
d_gene: .
abundance: few
v_gene: TRBV20-1
CDR3aa: CSALRDSKSRLHF
CDR3nt: TGCAGTGCTTTAAGGGACTCCAAGTCACGCCTCCACTTT

j_gene: TRBJ1-1
d_gene: .
abundance: .
v_gene: TRBV10-3
CDR3aa: CAISESTGGRSEAFF
CDR3nt: TGTGCCATCAGTGAGTCGACGGGGGGGAGGTCTGAAGCTTTCTTT

j_gene: TRBJ2-7
d_gene: .
abundance: many
v_gene: TRBV20-1
CDR3aa: CSARDRVPYYEQYF
CDR3nt: TGCAGTGCTAGAGACAGGGTTCCTTACTACGAGCAGTACTTC

j_gene: TRBJ1-2
d_gene: .
abundance: .
v_gene: TRBV9
CDR3aa: CASSVGGGFYGYTF
CDR3nt: TGTGCCAGCAGCGTAGGTGGCGGGTTCTATGGCTACACCTTC

j_gene: TRBJ2-1
d_gene: TRBD2
abundance: many
v_gene: TRBV6-2/TRBV6-3
CDR3aa: CASSYSPSSGRPDEQFF
CDR3nt: TGTGCCAGCAGTTACTCCCCTTCGAGCGGGAGGCCGGATGAGCAGTTCTTC

j_gene: TRBJ2-3
d_gene: .
abundance: .
v_gene: TRBV20-1
CDR3aa: CSARLASILDTQYF
CDR3nt: TGCAGTGCTAGACTAGCGTCAATCCTAGATACGCAGTATTTT

j_gene: TRBJ1-3
d_gene: .
abundance: many
v_gene: TRBV28
CDR3aa: CASQPGAPGNTIYF
CDR3nt: TGTGCCTCCCAACCGGGGGCGCCTGGAAACACCATATATTTT

j_gene: TRBJ2-5
d_gene: .
abundance: .
v_gene: TRBV4-1
CDR3aa: CASSQNQVLGETQYF
CDR3nt: TGCGCCAGCAGCCAGAACCAGGTTCTGGGGGAGACCCAGTACTTC

j_gene: TRBJ2-2
d_gene: .
abundance: many
v_gene: TRBV24-1
CDR3aa: CATSRQEIAGELFF
CDR3nt: TGTGCCACCAGCCGGCAGGAGATAGCCGGGGAGCTGTTTTTT

j_gene: TRBJ2-3
d_gene: .
abundance: .
v_gene: TRBV29-1
CDR3aa: CSVGARGGSTDTQYF
CDR3nt: TGCAGCGTTGGTGCCAGGGGGGGATCCACAGATACGCAGTATTTT

j_gene: TRBJ2-5
d_gene: .
abundance: .
v_gene: TRBV7-2
CDR3aa: CASSGDFQETQYF
CDR3nt: TGTGCCAGCAGTGGGGACTTCCAAGAGACCCAGTACTTC

j_gene: TRBJ1-6
d_gene: TRBD1
abundance: .
v_gene: TRBV27
CDR3aa: CAGSPRGQGDNSPLHF
CDR3nt: TGTGCCGGCAGTCCCCGAGGACAGGGGGATAATTCACCCCTCCACTTT

j_gene: TRBJ2-2
d_gene: .
abundance: many
v_gene: TRBV7-8
CDR3aa: CASSLTGELFF
CDR3nt: TGTGCCAGCAGTTTAACCGGGGAGCTGTTTTTT

j_gene: TRBJ1-2
d_gene: .
abundance: many
v_gene: TRBV4-1
CDR3aa: CASSQRLREGYGYTF
CDR3nt: TGCGCCAGCAGCCAAAGGCTTCGGGAGGGTTATGGCTACACCTTC

j_gene: TRBJ1-4
d_gene: .
abundance: many
v_gene: TRBV20-1
CDR3aa: CSARDRRRGGEKLFF
CDR3nt: TGCAGTGCTAGGGACCGCAGGAGGGGCGGGGAAAAACTGTTTTTT

j_gene: TRBJ2-1
d_gene: TRBD2
abundance: many
v_gene: TRBV7-2
CDR3aa: CASSFSGLAGEQFF
CDR3nt: TGTGCCAGCAGCTTCTCGGGACTAGCGGGAGAGCAGTTCTTC

j_gene: TRBJ1-3
d_gene: .
abundance: many
v_gene: TRBV7-9
CDR3aa: CASSLSTGSGNTIYF
CDR3nt: TGTGCCAGCAGCCTATCGACAGGCTCTGGAAACACCATATATTTT

j_gene: TRBJ1-5
d_gene: TRBD1
abundance: .
v_gene: TRBV6-1
CDR3aa: CASSPPGQGTPQHF
CDR3nt: TGTGCCAGCTCCCCTCCGGGACAGGGGACGCCCCAGCATTTT

j_gene: TRBJ1-2
d_gene: .
abundance: .
v_gene: TRBV28
CDR3aa: CASSAAGGDYGYTF
CDR3nt: TGTGCCAGCAGTGCGGCCGGGGGCGACTATGGCTACACCTTC

j_gene: TRBJ1-1
d_gene: TRBD1
abundance: many
v_gene: TRBV7-6
CDR3aa: CASSPGQGMDTEAFF
CDR3nt: TGTGCCAGCAGCCCCGGACAGGGTATGGACACTGAAGCTTTCTTT

j_gene: TRBJ2-1
d_gene: .
abundance: few
v_gene: TRBV5-1
CDR3aa: CASRGSSSYNEQFF
CDR3nt: TGCGCCAGCAGAGGGTCCAGCTCCTACAATGAGCAGTTCTTC

j_gene: TRBJ2-4
d_gene: TRBD2
abundance: many
v_gene: TRBV12-3/TRBV12-4
CDR3aa: CASSSTSGGVQYF
CDR3nt: TGTGCCAGCAGTTCTACTAGCGGGGGTGTTCAGTACTTC

j_gene: TRBJ2-1
d_gene: TRBD2
abundance: many
v_gene: TRBV12-3/TRBV12-4
CDR3aa: CASSPRLAAYNEQFF
CDR3nt: TGTGCCAGCAGCCCCAGACTAGCGGCTTACAATGAGCAGTTCTTC

j_gene: TRBJ2-7
d_gene: TRBD1
abundance: few
v_gene: TRBV6-2/TRBV6-3
CDR3aa: CAGRQGTYEQYF
CDR3nt: TGTGCCGGACGACAGGGGACCTACGAGCAGTACTTC

j_gene: TRBJ2-7
d_gene: .
abundance: .
v_gene: TRBV12-3/TRBV12-4
CDR3aa: CASSPPRDSYYEQYF
CDR3nt: TGTGCCAGCAGTCCTCCTAGAGACAGTTACTACGAGCAGTACTTC

j_gene: TRBJ2-1
d_gene: .
abundance: medium-sized
v_gene: TRBV10-3
CDR3aa: CAISEREFIDNEQFF
CDR3nt: TGTGCCATCAGTGAGCGGGAGTTTATAGACAATGAGCAGTTCTTC

j_gene: TRBJ1-1
d_gene: .
abundance: many
v_gene: TRBV5-5
CDR3aa: CASSDTLGRTEAFF
CDR3nt: TGTGCCAGCAGCGATACCCTAGGACGGACTGAAGCTTTCTTT

j_gene: TRBJ1-5
d_gene: .
abundance: many
v_gene: TRBV6-4
CDR3aa: CASSLDGNQPQHF
CDR3nt: TGTGCCAGCAGCTTGGATGGGAATCAGCCCCAGCATTTT

j_gene: TRBJ2-1
d_gene: .
abundance: many
v_gene: TRBV7-8
CDR3aa: CASSPPRGLNEQFF
CDR3nt: TGTGCCAGCAGCCCCCCCCGGGGTTTAAATGAGCAGTTCTTC

j_gene: TRBJ1-2
d_gene: .
abundance: many
v_gene: TRBV7-2
CDR3aa: CASSIGGNYGYTF
CDR3nt: TGTGCCAGCAGTATCGGGGGTAACTATGGCTACACCTTC

j_gene: TRBJ2-7
d_gene: .
abundance: .
v_gene: TRBV9
CDR3aa: CASSVESTGEQYF
CDR3nt: TGTGCCAGCAGCGTAGAGTCAACAGGCGAGCAGTACTTC

j_gene: TRBJ1-2
d_gene: .
abundance: .
v_gene: TRBV30
CDR3aa: CAWSVSGRIYGYTF
CDR3nt: TGTGCCTGGAGTGTCTCGGGGAGGATCTATGGCTACACCTTC

j_gene: TRBJ2-2
d_gene: .
abundance: many
v_gene: TRBV20-1
CDR3aa: CSVVNFGGPNNTGELFF
CDR3nt: TGCAGTGTCGTAAACTTCGGGGGGCCGAATAACACCGGGGAGCTGTTTTTT

j_gene: TRBJ1-2
d_gene: .
abundance: many
v_gene: TRBV28
CDR3aa: CASSLRPGRDGYTF
CDR3nt: TGTGCCAGCAGTTTAAGACCCGGTCGGGATGGCTACACCTTC

j_gene: TRBJ1-1
d_gene: TRBD1
abundance: .
v_gene: TRBV7-3
CDR3aa: CASIPQGRWMNTEAFF
CDR3nt: TGTGCCAGCATCCCACAGGGGAGATGGATGAACACTGAAGCTTTCTTT

j_gene: TRBJ2-7
d_gene: .
abundance: .
v_gene: TRBV20-1
CDR3aa: CSADGGRTYEQYF
CDR3nt: TGCAGTGCGGACGGCGGGCGAACCTACGAGCAGTACTTC

j_gene: TRBJ1-5
d_gene: .
abundance: .
v_gene: TRBV9
CDR3aa: CASSFSGTRGQPQHF
CDR3nt: TGTGCCAGCAGCTTTTCCGGGACACGAGGTCAGCCCCAGCATTTT

j_gene: TRBJ1-4
d_gene: TRBD1
abundance: many
v_gene: TRBV12-3/TRBV12-4
CDR3aa: CASSTGTANEKLFF
CDR3nt: TGTGCCAGCAGTACCGGGACAGCGAATGAAAAACTGTTTTTT

j_gene: TRBJ2-5
d_gene: TRBD1
abundance: many
v_gene: TRBV2
CDR3aa: CATRQGATETQYF
CDR3nt: TGTGCCACGAGACAGGGGGCGACAGAGACCCAGTACTTC

j_gene: TRBJ2-5
d_gene: TRBD1
abundance: many
v_gene: TRBV5-5
CDR3aa: CASSSMTGGETQYF
CDR3nt: TGTGCCAGCAGCTCGATGACAGGGGGAGAGACCCAGTACTTC

j_gene: TRBJ1-1
d_gene: TRBD1
abundance: .
v_gene: TRBV2
CDR3aa: CASRDRENTEAFF
CDR3nt: TGTGCCAGCAGAGACAGGGAAAACACTGAAGCTTTCTTT

j_gene: TRBJ2-1
d_gene: .
abundance: few
v_gene: TRBV27
CDR3aa: CASSPYRRGAEGDEQFF
CDR3nt: TGTGCCAGCAGTCCGTACAGGAGGGGGGCGGAGGGGGATGAGCAGTTCTTC

j_gene: TRBJ2-3
d_gene: TRBD2
abundance: .
v_gene: TRBV6-1
CDR3aa: CASSGTTGGSWTDTQYF
CDR3nt: TGTGCCAGCAGTGGAACAACCGGGGGGAGTTGGACAGATACGCAGTATTTT

j_gene: TRBJ1-1
d_gene: .
abundance: .
v_gene: TRBV20-1
CDR3aa: CSAYERNTEAFF
CDR3nt: TGCAGTGCTTACGAAAGGAACACTGAAGCTTTCTTT

j_gene: TRBJ2-3
d_gene: .
abundance: once
v_gene: TRBV6-4
CDR3aa: CASSPGTTTDTQYF
CDR3nt: TGTGCCAGCAGCCCCGGGACGACCACAGATACGCAGTATTTT

j_gene: TRBJ1-6
d_gene: TRBD1
abundance: many
v_gene: TRBV18
CDR3aa: CASSQDRGNSPLHF
CDR3nt: TGTGCCAGCTCACAGGACAGGGGAAATTCACCCCTCCACTTT

j_gene: TRBJ2-5
d_gene: .
abundance: many
v_gene: TRBV19
CDR3aa: CASSPSGQETQYF
CDR3nt: TGTGCCAGTAGTCCTTCGGGCCAAGAGACCCAGTACTTC

j_gene: TRBJ2-7
d_gene: .
abundance: .
v_gene: TRBV2
CDR3aa: CASSSGTKVSEQYF
CDR3nt: TGTGCCAGCAGCTCCGGGACAAAAGTGAGCGAGCAGTACTTC

j_gene: TRBJ1-5
d_gene: .
abundance: medium-sized
v_gene: TRBV6-1
CDR3aa: CASSGRGGGSNQPQHF
CDR3nt: TGTGCCAGCAGTGGTCGGGGCGGAGGGAGCAATCAGCCCCAGCATTTT

j_gene: TRBJ2-1
d_gene: .
abundance: .
v_gene: TRBV7-2
CDR3aa: CASSLGPSNEQFF
CDR3nt: TGTGCCAGCAGCTTGGGACCCTCCAATGAGCAGTTCTTC

j_gene: TRBJ2-1
d_gene: TRBD1
abundance: many
v_gene: TRBV29-1
CDR3aa: CSVEDPRDSEFYNEQFF
CDR3nt: TGCAGCGTTGAAGACCCCAGGGACAGTGAATTCTACAATGAGCAGTTCTTC

j_gene: TRBJ2-2
d_gene: .
abundance: .
v_gene: TRBV11-2
CDR3aa: CASSLRDRVPTGELFFF
CDR3nt: .